What follows are 23 T cell receptor beta chains derived from one specimen sequenced in a study of blood T cell repertoires in COVID-19. TCRdb's copy holds only in-frame clones and misses some; the assay was immunoSEQ multiplex PCR. The data hold about 380,000 clones, with 85% observed a single time. The source material was peripheral blood. All receptors derive from a woman between 18 and 29 years old with acute or convalescent COVID-19.

V is TRBV27 and J is TRBJ2-1; D gene uncertain. This CDR3 has 13 residues. CDR1 and CDR2 (germline): MNHEY, SMNVEV (reference sequence). V dropped 3 bases and J dropped 15 bases, with 18 bases sitting between them. The CDR3 DNA sequence: TGTGCCAGCAGTTTCTTGGGCAGCCCCGCCCGGTTCTTC. Residues: CASSFLGSPARFF.

The chain combines TRBV7-9 with TRBJ1-1, with D possibly matching TRBD1 (5 bases). The germline V gene encodes CDR1 SEHNR and CDR2 FQNEAQ (reference sequence). V dropped 0 bases and J dropped 3 bases, with 8 bases sitting between them. The CDR3 totals 14 residues. The chain's CDR3 is CASSLAGVDTEAFF. The CDR3 bases are TGTGCCAGCAGCTTAGCAGGGGTCGACACTGAAGCTTTCTTT.

The genes are TRBV7-9 and TRBJ1-4; D is uncertain. Per the germline V gene, CDR1 is SEHNR and CDR2 is FQNEAQ (reference sequence). The CDR3 runs to 11 residues. V gave up 3 bases and J gave up 7 bases, with 3 bases separating them. The CDR3 DNA reads as TGTGCCAGCAGCTTCCGTGAAAAACTGTTTTTT. Protein: CASSFREKLFF.

J is TRBJ2-5 and V is TRBV4-2; a possible D gene is TRBD2 (5 bases). Trimming removed 0 bases from V and 9 bases from J, with 11 bases in between. The CDR3 totals 13 residues. Germline V gene lookup returns CDR1 LGHNA and CDR2 YNFKEQ. CDR3 coding DNA: TGTGCCAGCAGCCAAGATGAAGAGAGGGCCCAGTACTTC. Its protein is CASSQDEERAQYF.

This rearrangement joins TRBV6-5 to TRBJ1-1, with D perhaps matching TRBD1 (6 bases). The length of the CDR3 is 14 residues. Germline-derived CDR1 and CDR2 are MNHEY and SVGAGI. Trimming removed 2 bases from V and 1 base from J, with 8 bases in between. CDR3 in amino acids: CASSYLTGNTEAFF. The CDR3 bases are TGTGCCAGCAGTTACCTGACAGGGAACACTGAAGCTTTCTTT.

The V call is TRBV2, the J call TRBJ1-2; 8 nucleotides line up with TRBD1. V gave up 6 bases and J gave up 4 bases; unmatched junction bases: 7. CDR3 length: 14 amino acids. The V gene's germline CDR1 is SNHLY and CDR2 FYNNEI. CDR3 residues: CASSLTGATYGYTF. The CDR3 DNA reads as TGTGCCAGCAGCTTGACAGGGGCTACCTATGGCTACACCTTC.

The chain has TRBV28 and TRBJ1-4, with D unresolved. From germline, CDR1 is MDHEN and CDR2 SYDVKM. CDR3 length: 13 amino acids. The V and J ends lost 5 bases and 8 bases respectively, with 12 bases between them. The CDR3 DNA is TGTGCCAGCAGTCCCGTGACGGGAGAAAAACTGTTTTTT. Encoded protein: CASSPVTGEKLFF.

The chain employs TRBV3-1 (or the pseudogene TRBV3-2) and TRBJ1-1; the D gene is possibly TRBD1 (6 bases). Germline CDR1 LGHDT, CDR2 YNNKEL (reference sequence). The V end was cut by 4 bases, the J end by 3 bases, with 12 bases between. The CDR3 runs 14 residues. CDR3 DNA: TGTGCCAGCAGCCCCACCCACAGGGACACTGAAGCTTTCTTT. Amino acid sequence: CASSPTHRDTEAFF.

V and J are TRBV7-9 and TRBJ1-1; the match to TRBD1 covers 7 bases. This CDR3 has 15 residues. Germline V gene lookup returns CDR1 SEHNR and CDR2 FQNEAQ (reference sequence). With 2 bases clipped from V and 1 base from J, the junction kept 4 bases outside the gene matches. CDR3 sequence: CASSLRTGKNTEAFF. CDR3 in DNA: TGTGCCAGCAGCTTACGGACAGGAAAGAACACTGAAGCTTTCTTT.

The rearrangement uses TRBV4-1 and TRBJ2-5; D is unresolved. Trimming removed 4 bases at V and 5 bases at J, with 14 bases between. Germline CDR1 and CDR2: MGHRA and YSYEKL. The CDR3 loop spans 14 amino acids. CDR3 nucleotide sequence: TGCGCCAGCAGCCCCCGCAGGTTCGGCGAGACCCAGTACTTC. It specifies CASSPRRFGETQYF.

The chain employs TRBV7-2 and TRBJ2-7, with TRBD1 matching 9 bases. Trimming removed 0 bases from V and 5 bases from J; junction bases left unmatched: 5. This CDR3 has 15 amino acids. The germline CDR1 and CDR2 sequences are SGHTA and FQGNSA. CDR3 protein: CASSLATGGWNEQYF. In DNA, the CDR3 is TGTGCCAGCAGCTTAGCCACAGGGGGCTGGAACGAGCAGTACTTC.

This chain connects TRBV28 to TRBJ2-5; 8 bases are shared with TRBD2. CDR3 length: 16 residues. Germline V lookup: CDR1 MDHEN, CDR2 SYDVKM. V trimming: 6 bases; J trimming: 2 bases; junction bases outside the gene matches: 11. CDR3 DNA sequence: TGTGCCAGCAGCCCATCTAGCGGGCGGATGCAAGAGACCCAGTACTTC. Protein: CASSPSSGRMQETQYF.

This CDR3 reads CASSLSDRGREAFF. The CDR3, as DNA: TGTGCCAGCAGTTTGTCAGACAGGGGGCGTGAAGCTTTCTTT. The chain couples TRBV28 to TRBJ1-1, with 10 bases lining up with TRBD1. CDR3 length: 14 amino acids. Trimming at V came to 3 bases and at J to 7 bases, leaving 5 bases not matched to a gene. In germline, CDR1 is MDHEN, CDR2 SYDVKM.

The chain recombines TRBV7-3 with TRBJ1-6; 7 bases are a match to TRBD1. Germline CDR1 and CDR2: SGHTA and FQGTGA. The CDR3 consists of 14 residues. J gave up 7 bases and V 5 bases, and 5 bases lay outside the gene matches. This CDR3 reads CASSQGQRNSPLHF. In nucleotides, the CDR3 is TGTGCCAGCAGCCAGGGACAGCGAAATTCACCCCTCCACTTT.

The chain recombines TRBV18 with TRBJ1-1; D possibly corresponds to TRBD1 (5 bases). The V end was cut by 5 bases, the J end by 2 bases, with 21 bases between. This CDR3 comprises 17 residues. Germline loops: CDR1 KGHSH, CDR2 LQKENI. CDR3 nucleotides: TGTGCCAGCTCAAGAAGGTACTTGGGACTGAGAAACACTGAAGCTTTCTTT. It translates to CASSRRYLGLRNTEAFF. The full variable domain, in which reference TRBV18 and TRBJ1-1 provide the parts outside the CDR3, is NAGVMQNPRHLVRRRGQEARLRCSPMKGHSHVYWYRQLPEEGLKFMVYLQKENIIDESGMPKERFSAEFPKEGPSILRIQQVVRGDSAAYFCASSRRYLGLRNTEAFFGQGTRLTVV.

This clone has a single count. The chain combines TRBV19 with TRBJ1-5; the D gene is possibly TRBD1 (5 bases). Germline V CDR1 and CDR2: LNHDA, SQIVND (reference sequence). V was pared by 7 bases and J by 9 bases, with 13 bases between. This CDR3 is built from 12 residues. DNA for the CDR3: TGTGCCAGTACCACGGAAAGGGGGCCCCAGCATTTT. Protein product: CASTTERGPQHF.

The rearrangement joins TRBV11-2 to TRBJ2-7; TRBD2 is a possible D gene (5 bases). The CDR3 length is 16 residues. Trimming took off 1 base at V and 2 bases at J, with 15 bases between the two ends. Germline values: CDR1 SGHAT, CDR2 FQNNGV. The CDR3: CASSLAPSASTYEQYF. DNA for the CDR3: TGTGCCAGCAGCTTAGCCCCCAGCGCTAGCACCTACGAGCAGTACTTC.

The chain carries TRBV6-5 and TRBJ2-7; D uncertain. The V gene lost 2 bases and the J gene lost 7 bases, with 12 bases spanning the gap. The CDR3 consists of 13 residues. The germline gives CDR1 MNHEY, CDR2 SVGAGI. CDR3 nucleotide sequence: TGTGCCAGCAGTTACGGCAGATCCTGGGAGCAGTACTTC. This gives the protein CASSYGRSWEQYF.

The rearrangement uses TRBV4-1 and TRBJ1-2; no clear D gene. The V end lost 5 bases, the J end lost 4 bases, and 14 bases lay between the germline ends. This CDR3 contains 14 residues. Germline V gives CDR1 MGHRA, CDR2 YSYEKL. The CDR3 sequence is CASSTQDTVYGYTF. CDR3 nucleotide sequence: TGCGCCAGCAGCACCCAAGATACAGTCTATGGCTACACCTTC.

The V gene is TRBV30, the J gene TRBJ1-2, with 7 positions matching TRBD1. The V and J ends lost 5 bases and 5 bases, in that order; junction bases with no gene match: 11. In germline, CDR1 is GTSNPN, CDR2 SVGIG (reference sequence). The CDR3 length is 14 residues. In DNA, the CDR3 is TGTGCCTGGGTTGGACAGGAGGTACGATATGGCTACACCTTC. Its protein is CAWVGQEVRYGYTF. Combining the CDR3 with reference TRBV30 and TRBJ1-2 gives the whole variable domain SQTIHQWPATLVQPVGSPLSLECTVEGTSNPNLYWYRQAAGRGLQLLFYSVGIGQISSEVPQNLSASRPQDRQFILSSKKLLLSDSGFYLCAWVGQEVRYGYTFGSGTRLTVV.

This chain connects TRBV7-9 to TRBJ2-7; possibly TRBD1 for D (6 bases). Trimming stripped 5 bases from V and 6 bases from J, with 17 bases between. The CDR3 is 14 amino acids. Germline CDR1 is SEHNR and CDR2 is FQNEAQ (reference sequence). In DNA, the CDR3 is TGTGCCAGCAGCCGTGGGGACACGCTGGGCGAGCAGTACTTC. Its translation: CASSRGDTLGEQYF.

V is TRBV19 and J is TRBJ2-5; 8 bases align to TRBD2. V gave up 5 bases and J gave up 4 bases; unmatched junction bases: 3. CDR3 length: 13 amino acids. The V gene's germline CDR1 is LNHDA and CDR2 SQIVND (reference sequence). CDR3 residues: CASSLSGRETQYF. The CDR3 DNA reads as TGTGCCAGTAGTCTAAGCGGGAGAGAGACCCAGTACTTC.

J is TRBJ1-1 and V is TRBV7-9, with D hard to call. The germline CDR1 and CDR2 sequences are SEHNR and FQNEAQ (reference sequence). The CDR3 runs 15 residues. V was pared by 1 base and J by 0 bases, with 9 bases between. For the CDR3, the DNA is TGTGCCAGCAGCTTAGGGAAACAGATGAACACTGAAGCTTTCTTT. It yields the protein CASSLGKQMNTEAFF.